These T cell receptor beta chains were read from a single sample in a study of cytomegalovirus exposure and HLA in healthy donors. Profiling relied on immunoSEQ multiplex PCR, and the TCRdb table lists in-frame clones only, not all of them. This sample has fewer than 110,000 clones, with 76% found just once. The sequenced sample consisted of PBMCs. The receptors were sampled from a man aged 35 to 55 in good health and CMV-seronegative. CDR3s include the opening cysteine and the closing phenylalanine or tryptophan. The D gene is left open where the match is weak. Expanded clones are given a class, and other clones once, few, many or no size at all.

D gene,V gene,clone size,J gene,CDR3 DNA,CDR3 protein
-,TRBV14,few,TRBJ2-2,TGTGCCAGCAGCCCGAGGTACACTTACACCGGGGAGCTGTTTTTT,CASSPRYTYTGELFF
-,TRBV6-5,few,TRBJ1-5,TGTGCCAGCAGGGGGACTGCCTATCAGCCCCAGCATTTT,CASRGTAYQPQHF
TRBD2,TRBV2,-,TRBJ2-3,TGTGCCAGCAGCCTATCGACTAGCGGAGATACGCAGTATTTT,CASSLSTSGDTQYF
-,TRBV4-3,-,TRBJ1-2,TGCGCCAGCAGCCAAGATCTCTTAGGGACAACTCTTTATGGCTACACCTTC,CASSQDLLGTTLYGYTF
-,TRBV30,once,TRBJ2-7,TGTGCCTGGAGTGTACAACTGTACTACGAGCAGTACTTC,CAWSVQLYYEQYF
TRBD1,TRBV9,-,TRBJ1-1,TGTGCCAGCAGCCGGACAGGGGGGGTGAACACTGAAGCTTTCTTT,CASSRTGGVNTEAFF
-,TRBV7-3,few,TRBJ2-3,TGTGCCAGCAGCACCAAGGGGTCCGACGGCACAGATACGCAGTATTTT,CASSTKGSDGTDTQYF
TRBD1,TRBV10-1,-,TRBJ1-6,TGCGCCAGCAGTAAGGATGACCGGGACAGCAATTCACCCCTCCACTTT,CASSKDDRDSNSPLHF
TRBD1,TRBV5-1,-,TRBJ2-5,TGCGCCAGCAGCTTAGACAGGGTAGAGACCCAGTACTTC,CASSLDRVETQYF
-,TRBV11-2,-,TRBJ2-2,TGTGCCAGCAGCTTCGGAGGAGGGGCGGTCGGGGAGCTGTTTTTT,CASSFGGGAVGELFF
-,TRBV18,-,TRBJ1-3,TGTGCCAGCTCACCATCCAGGGGTTCGAGCGGAAACACCATATATTTT,CASSPSRGSSGNTIYF
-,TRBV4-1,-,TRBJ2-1,TGCGCCAGCAGCCAAGTGGCAGGGGTTTTGTATGAGCAGTTCTTC,CASSQVAGVLYEQFF
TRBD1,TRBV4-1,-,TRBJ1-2,TGCGCCAGCAGCCATCGACAGGGGGGTGGCTACACCTTC,CASSHRQGGGYTF
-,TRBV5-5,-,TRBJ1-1,TGTGCCAGCAGCGCCCGAGGGCCTAGCGGCACTGAAGCTTTCTTT,CASSARGPSGTEAFF
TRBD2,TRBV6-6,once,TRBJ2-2,TGTGCCGGGGGGGCTAGCGGGGGGGCGGACACCGGGGAGCTGTTTTTT,CAGGASGGADTGELFF